A single T cell receptor (beta chain) is shown here with its context. V dropped 0 bases and J dropped 6 bases, with 18 bases sitting between them. The CDR3 loop spans 16 amino acids. CDR1 MNHNY and CDR2 SVGAGI come from the germline V gene (reference sequence). This record belongs to a study of shared clonotypes between healthy human individuals. Libraries were prepared by immunoSEQ multiplex PCR; TCRdb keeps only in-frame clonotypes and omits some of them. This sample has over 1.5 million clones, with 95% to 99% found just once. The clonotype comes from a man aged 25-40 years in good health. The chain has TRBV6-6 and TRBJ2-7, with D perhaps TRBD1 or TRBD2 (5 bases each). The sample consisted of naive CD4+ T cells sorted from blood. Indicated subset: CD45RA+ positively selected. For the CDR3, the DNA is TGTGCCAGCAGTTACTCGATCGGGACCGACGTTGGCGAGCAGTACTTC. The encoded protein is CASSYSIGTDVGEQYF.